Described below is a single T cell receptor beta chain sequence and its context. A sample-barcoded 5' primer and a J-beta primer mix were used in a second PCR of about 7 to 12 cycles. Each cDNA molecule, via a template-switch adaptor with 12 random nucleotides, was tagged. TCRdb independently ran MiXCR on the 5' RACE reads; one entry per CDR3 protein. The sample records about 1.1 million distinct CDR3 sequences, 30% to 40% being singletons. These data originate in a study of blood T cells in healthy people across ages. This receptor was taken from a man younger than 30 in good health. Material for sequencing was blood.

In DNA, the CDR3 is TGCAGTGCTAGAGGTTATAGGGGGTCGAGCACAGATACGCAGTATTTT. Translation: CSARGYRGSSTDTQYF. The chain recombines TRBV20-1 with TRBJ2-3; D is possibly TRBD1 (6 bases). Trimming stripped 1 base from V and 0 bases from J, with 14 bases between. The germline gives CDR1 DFQATT, CDR2 SNEGSKA (reference sequence). The CDR3 is made up of 16 amino acids.